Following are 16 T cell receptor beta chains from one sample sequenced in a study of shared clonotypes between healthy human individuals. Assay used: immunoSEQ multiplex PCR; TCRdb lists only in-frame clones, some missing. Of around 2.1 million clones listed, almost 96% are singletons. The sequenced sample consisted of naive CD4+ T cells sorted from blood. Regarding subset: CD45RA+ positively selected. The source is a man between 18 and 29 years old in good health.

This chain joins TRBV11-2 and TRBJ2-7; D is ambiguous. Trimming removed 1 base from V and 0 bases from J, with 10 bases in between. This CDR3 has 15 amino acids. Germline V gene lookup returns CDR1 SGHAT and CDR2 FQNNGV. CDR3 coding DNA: TGTGCCAGCAGCTTAGGTCCACTGAGCTCCTACGAGCAGTACTTC. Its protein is CASSLGPLSSYEQYF.

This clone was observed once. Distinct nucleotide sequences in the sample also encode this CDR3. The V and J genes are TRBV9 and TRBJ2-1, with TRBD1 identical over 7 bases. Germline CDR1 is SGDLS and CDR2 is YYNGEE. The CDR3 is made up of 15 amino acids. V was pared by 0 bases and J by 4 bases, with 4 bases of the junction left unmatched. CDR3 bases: TGTGCCAGCAGCGTAGTGACAGGGAGTTACAATGAGCAGTTCTTC. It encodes CASSVVTGSYNEQFF.

The DNA for the CDR3 is TGTGCCAGCAGCACAGGGGGCAATGAAAAACTGTTTTTT. Translation: CASSTGGNEKLFF. The rearrangement links TRBV11-2 to TRBJ1-4, with TRBD1 matching over 9 bases. The germline V gene has CDR1 SGHAT and CDR2 FQNNGV. V shed 5 bases and J 5 bases; nucleotides not matched to a gene: 0. This CDR3 region has 13 residues.

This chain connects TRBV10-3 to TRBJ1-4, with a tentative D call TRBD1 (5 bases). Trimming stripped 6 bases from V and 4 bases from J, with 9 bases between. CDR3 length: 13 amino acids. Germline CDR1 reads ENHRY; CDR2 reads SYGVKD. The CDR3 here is CAIRGDVNEKLFF. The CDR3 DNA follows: TGTGCCATCAGAGGGGACGTTAATGAAAAACTGTTTTTT.

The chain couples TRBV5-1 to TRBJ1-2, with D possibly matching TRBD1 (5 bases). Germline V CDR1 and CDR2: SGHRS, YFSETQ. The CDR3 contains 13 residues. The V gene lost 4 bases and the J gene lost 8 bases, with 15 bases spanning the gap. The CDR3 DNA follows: TGCGCCAGCAGCGCGGACGGTCAGGGAGGCTACACCTTC. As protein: CASSADGQGGYTF.

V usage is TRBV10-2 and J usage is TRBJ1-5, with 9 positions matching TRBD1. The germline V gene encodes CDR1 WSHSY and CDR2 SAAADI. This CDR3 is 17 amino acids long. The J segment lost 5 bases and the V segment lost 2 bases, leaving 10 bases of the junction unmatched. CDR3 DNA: TGCGCCAGCAGTGAGATTGATCTACAGGGGGCTGATCAGCCCCAGCATTTT. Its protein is CASSEIDLQGADQPQHF.

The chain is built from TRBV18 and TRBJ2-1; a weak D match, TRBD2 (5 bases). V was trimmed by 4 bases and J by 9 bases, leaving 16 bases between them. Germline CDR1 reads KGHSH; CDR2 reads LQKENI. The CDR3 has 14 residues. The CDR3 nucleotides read TGTGCCAGCTCACTGCCGGGATCCCGGGGTGAGCAGTTCTTC. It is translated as CASSLPGSRGEQFF.

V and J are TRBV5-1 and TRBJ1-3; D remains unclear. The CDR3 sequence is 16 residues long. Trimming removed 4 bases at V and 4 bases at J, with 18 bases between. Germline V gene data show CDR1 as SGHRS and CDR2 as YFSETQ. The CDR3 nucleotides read TGCGCCAGCAGCGCGGACGCGCGGGTAGCCGGAAACACCATATATTTT. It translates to CASSADARVAGNTIYF.

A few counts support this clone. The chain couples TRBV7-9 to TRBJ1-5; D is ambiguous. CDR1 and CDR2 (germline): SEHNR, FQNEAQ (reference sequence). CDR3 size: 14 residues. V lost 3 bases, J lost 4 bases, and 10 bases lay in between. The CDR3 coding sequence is TGTGCCAGCAGCTTGCAGGCCCAGAATCAGCCCCAGCATTTT. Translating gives CASSLQAQNQPQHF. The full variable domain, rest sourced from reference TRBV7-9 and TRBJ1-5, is DTGVSQNPRHKITKRGQNVTFRCDPISEHNRLYWYRQTLGQGPEFLTYFQNEAQLEKSRLLSDRFSAERPKGSFSTLEIQRTEQGDSAMYLCASSLQAQNQPQHFGDGTRLSIL.

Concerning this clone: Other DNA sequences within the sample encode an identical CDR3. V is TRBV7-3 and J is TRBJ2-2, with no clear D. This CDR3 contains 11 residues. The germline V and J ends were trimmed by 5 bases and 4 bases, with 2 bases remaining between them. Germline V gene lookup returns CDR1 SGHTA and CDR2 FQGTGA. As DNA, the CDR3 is TGTGCCAGCAGCAGCACCGGGGAGCTGTTTTTT. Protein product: CASSSTGELFF.

As DNA, the CDR3 is TGTGCCACCAGCAGAGGACAGGGGAACTATAATTCACCCCTCCACTTT. This gives the protein CATSRGQGNYNSPLHF. This chain connects TRBV15 to TRBJ1-6, with 8 bases matching TRBD1. J gave up 3 bases and V 1 base, and 2 bases lay outside the gene matches. This CDR3 has 16 residues. CDR1 and CDR2 from the germline V gene are LNHNV and YYDKDF (reference sequence).

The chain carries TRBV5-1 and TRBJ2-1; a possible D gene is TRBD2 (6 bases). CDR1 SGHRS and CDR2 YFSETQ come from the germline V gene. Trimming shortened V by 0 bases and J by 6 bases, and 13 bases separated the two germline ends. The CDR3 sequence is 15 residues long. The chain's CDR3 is CASSLGLAVVNEQFF. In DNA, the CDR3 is TGCGCCAGCAGCTTGGGATTAGCGGTAGTCAATGAGCAGTTCTTC.

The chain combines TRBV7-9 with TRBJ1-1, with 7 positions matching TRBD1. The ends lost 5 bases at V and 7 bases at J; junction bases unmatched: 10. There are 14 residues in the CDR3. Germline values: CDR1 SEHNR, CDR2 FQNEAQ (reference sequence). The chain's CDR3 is CASSPSGTGDEAFF. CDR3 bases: TGTGCCAGCAGCCCTAGCGGTACAGGGGATGAAGCTTTCTTT.

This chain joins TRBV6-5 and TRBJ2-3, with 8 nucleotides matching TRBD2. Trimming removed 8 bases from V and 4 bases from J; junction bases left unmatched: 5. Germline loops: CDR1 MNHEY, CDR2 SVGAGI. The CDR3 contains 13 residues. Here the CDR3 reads CASFRTSSDTQYF. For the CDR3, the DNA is TGTGCCAGCTTCAGGACTAGCTCAGATACGCAGTATTTT.

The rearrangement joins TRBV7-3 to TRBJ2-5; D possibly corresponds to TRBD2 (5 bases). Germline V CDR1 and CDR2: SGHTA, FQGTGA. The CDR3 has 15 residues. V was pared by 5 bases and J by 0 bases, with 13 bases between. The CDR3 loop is CASSPRGGYQETQYF. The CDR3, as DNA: TGTGCCAGCAGCCCCCGTGGCGGGTACCAAGAGACCCAGTACTTC.

CDR3 bases: TGTGCCAGCAGTGACGGGCAAAGGAACACTGAAGCTTTCTTT. Amino acid sequence: CASSDGQRNTEAFF. The genes are TRBV2 and TRBJ1-1; no firm D call. Per the germline V gene, CDR1 is SNHLY and CDR2 is FYNNEI. This CDR3 is 14 amino acids long. V was clipped by 3 bases and J by 1 base, with 9 bases between them.